This T cell receptor (beta chain) was identified in a study of shared clonotypes between healthy human individuals. Study-wide results and limits: About 5% of naive CD4 clonotypes were shared across several donors.

For this clone: As yet, its antigen is unknown.

Free of recent acute infections or vaccinations, the donors were healthy HIV-negative adults. Trimming pared 4 bases from V and 1 base from J, leaving 10 bases between. Germline V gene sequence: CDR1 MGHRA, CDR2 YSYEKL. CDR3 size: 14 residues. Sequencing was performed with immunoSEQ multiplex PCR; in TCRdb, only in-frame clones are kept and a portion is missing. This table holds about 690,000 clones, 90% found once. The clonotype originates from a man between 18 and 35 years old in good health. Some clones in this sample may be carry-over from other donors' samples. The gene calls are TRBV4-1 and TRBJ1-1; D remains unclear. Sequencing was performed on memory CD8+ T cells from PBMCs. Noted subset: CD45RO+ cells pooled with CCR7-negative TemRA cells. CDR3 amino acids: CASSLDTENTEAFF. The CDR3 DNA is TGCGCCAGCAGCCTAGATACAGAGAACACTGAAGCTTTCTTT.